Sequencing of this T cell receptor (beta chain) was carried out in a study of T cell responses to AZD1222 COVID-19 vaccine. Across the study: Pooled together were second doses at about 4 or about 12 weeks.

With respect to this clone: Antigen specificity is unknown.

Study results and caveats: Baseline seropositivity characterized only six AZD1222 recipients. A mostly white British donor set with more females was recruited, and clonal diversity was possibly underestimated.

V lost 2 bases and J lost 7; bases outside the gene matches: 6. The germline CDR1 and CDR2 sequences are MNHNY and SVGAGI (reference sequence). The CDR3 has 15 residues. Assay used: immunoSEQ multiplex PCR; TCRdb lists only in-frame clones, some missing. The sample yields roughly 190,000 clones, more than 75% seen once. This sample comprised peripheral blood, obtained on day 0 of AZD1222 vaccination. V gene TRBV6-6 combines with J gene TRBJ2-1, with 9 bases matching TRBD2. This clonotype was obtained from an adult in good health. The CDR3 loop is CASSYVAGGLNEQFF. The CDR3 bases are TGTGCCAGCAGTTACGTTGCGGGAGGGTTGAATGAGCAGTTCTTC.